Listed below are T cell receptor beta chains from one sample, sequenced in a study of T cells in Graves' hyperthyroidism and ophthalmopathy. TCRdb re-derived calls from the multiplex PCR reads in MiXCR, one entry per CDR3 protein. The table lists some 180,000 distinct CDR3 sequences, about 18% of them singletons. Sequencing was done on a sample of blood. Receptors originate from a woman between 45 and 60 years old with Graves' hyperthyroidism. CDR3s include the opening cysteine and the closing phenylalanine or tryptophan. D genes are given only for firm matches. Rows may omit the clone size; those that give it use once, few, many or a size class.

v_call: TRBV2
clone_size: many
cdr3_length: 15
j_call: TRBJ2-1
d_call: NA
cdr3_aa: CASRQTPSSYNEQFF
cdr3_nt: TGTGCCAGCAGACAGACTCCTAGCTCCTACAATGAGCAGTTCTTC

v_call: TRBV5-4
clone_size: NA
cdr3_length: 14
j_call: TRBJ2-7
d_call: NA
cdr3_aa: CASSTDRFSYEQYF
cdr3_nt: TGTGCCAGCAGCACCGACAGGTTTTCCTACGAGCAGTACTTC

v_call: TRBV5-1
clone_size: many
cdr3_length: 15
j_call: TRBJ2-7
d_call: NA
cdr3_aa: CASSIGGRSSYEQYF
cdr3_nt: TGCGCCAGCAGTATAGGGGGTCGGAGCTCCTACGAGCAGTACTTC

v_call: TRBV27
clone_size: many
cdr3_length: 16
j_call: TRBJ1-5
d_call: TRBD1
cdr3_aa: CASSSIGTGAYQPQHF
cdr3_nt: TGTGCCAGCAGTTCGATCGGGACAGGGGCATACCAGCCCCAGCATTTT

v_call: TRBV9
clone_size: many
cdr3_length: 15
j_call: TRBJ1-5
d_call: NA
cdr3_aa: CASSVDWGYNQPQHF
cdr3_nt: TGTGCCAGCAGCGTAGATTGGGGGTACAATCAGCCCCAGCATTTT

v_call: TRBV9
clone_size: NA
cdr3_length: 17
j_call: TRBJ2-3
d_call: TRBD2
cdr3_aa: CASSREGGRDSTDTQYF
cdr3_nt: TGTGCCAGCAGTAGAGAGGGCGGGAGGGATTCCACAGATACGCAGTATTTT

v_call: TRBV6-2/TRBV6-3
clone_size: NA
cdr3_length: 14
j_call: TRBJ1-1
d_call: NA
cdr3_aa: CASSSGLPDTEAFF
cdr3_nt: TGTGCCAGCAGTTCGGGACTGCCGGACACTGAAGCTTTCTTT

v_call: TRBV7-2
clone_size: many
cdr3_length: 14
j_call: TRBJ1-1
d_call: NA
cdr3_aa: CASSPGRLNTEAFF
cdr3_nt: TGTGCCAGCAGCCCGGGACGGCTGAACACTGAAGCTTTCTTT

v_call: TRBV12-3/TRBV12-4
clone_size: many
cdr3_length: 11
j_call: TRBJ2-3
d_call: NA
cdr3_aa: CASRIRSTQYF
cdr3_nt: TGTGCCAGCAGGATCAGATCGACGCAGTATTTT

v_call: TRBV11-2
clone_size: many
cdr3_length: 14
j_call: TRBJ2-7
d_call: NA
cdr3_aa: CASSFFRSSYEQYF
cdr3_nt: TGTGCCAGCAGCTTTTTTCGGAGCAGCTACGAGCAGTACTTC

v_call: TRBV27
clone_size: many
cdr3_length: 13
j_call: TRBJ2-7
d_call: TRBD1
cdr3_aa: CASSWTGVYEQYF
cdr3_nt: TGTGCCAGCAGTTGGACAGGAGTCTACGAGCAGTACTTC

v_call: TRBV11-2
clone_size: many
cdr3_length: 12
j_call: TRBJ2-7
d_call: NA
cdr3_aa: CASSFGGYEQYF
cdr3_nt: TGTGCCAGCAGCTTTGGGGGCTACGAGCAGTACTTC

v_call: TRBV27
clone_size: many
cdr3_length: 17
j_call: TRBJ2-3
d_call: TRBD2
cdr3_aa: CASRAGLAGGLTDTQYF
cdr3_nt: TGTGCCAGCAGGGCGGGACTAGCGGGGGGCCTCACAGATACGCAGTATTTT

v_call: TRBV7-8
clone_size: many
cdr3_length: 13
j_call: TRBJ2-1
d_call: NA
cdr3_aa: CASSLGTDNEQFF
cdr3_nt: TGTGCCAGCAGCTTAGGGACAGACAATGAGCAGTTCTTC

v_call: TRBV7-9
clone_size: many
cdr3_length: 17
j_call: TRBJ2-6
d_call: TRBD1
cdr3_aa: CASSFTGARSGANVLTF
cdr3_nt: TGTGCCAGCAGCTTCACAGGGGCCCGCTCTGGGGCCAACGTCCTGACTTTC

v_call: TRBV14
clone_size: few
cdr3_length: 15
j_call: TRBJ1-2
d_call: TRBD1
cdr3_aa: CASSPRGQGPGGYTF
cdr3_nt: TGTGCCAGCAGTCCAAGGGGACAGGGGCCGGGTGGCTACACCTTC

v_call: TRBV25-1
clone_size: many
cdr3_length: 15
j_call: TRBJ2-5
d_call: NA
cdr3_aa: CASSELGRGQETQYF
cdr3_nt: TGTGCCAGCAGTGAGCTAGGCAGGGGTCAAGAGACCCAGTACTTC

v_call: TRBV18
clone_size: many
cdr3_length: 13
j_call: TRBJ1-1
d_call: NA
cdr3_aa: CASSPPTEDEAFF
cdr3_nt: TGTGCCAGCTCACCACCGACAGAGGATGAAGCTTTCTTT

v_call: TRBV6-1
clone_size: many
cdr3_length: 14
j_call: TRBJ1-3
d_call: NA
cdr3_aa: CAATGRNSGNTIYF
cdr3_nt: TGTGCCGCCACGGGGAGGAACTCTGGAAACACCATATATTTT

v_call: TRBV29-1
clone_size: many
cdr3_length: 14
j_call: TRBJ2-7
d_call: TRBD2
cdr3_aa: CSVPGGGSTYEQYF
cdr3_nt: TGCAGCGTTCCCGGGGGGGGATCAACCTACGAGCAGTACTTC

v_call: TRBV7-8
clone_size: many
cdr3_length: 15
j_call: TRBJ2-5
d_call: NA
cdr3_aa: CASSLGQGSGETQYF
cdr3_nt: TGTGCCAGCAGCTTAGGGCAGGGGAGCGGGGAGACCCAGTACTTC

v_call: TRBV6-1
clone_size: many
cdr3_length: 13
j_call: TRBJ2-7
d_call: NA
cdr3_aa: CATHGNSVGEQYF
cdr3_nt: TGTGCCACCCACGGGAATTCCGTCGGTGAGCAGTACTTC

v_call: TRBV7-8
clone_size: many
cdr3_length: 16
j_call: TRBJ2-6
d_call: NA
cdr3_aa: CASRPTGASGANVLTF
cdr3_nt: TGTGCCAGCAGACCTACGGGCGCTTCTGGGGCCAACGTCCTGACTTTC

v_call: TRBV4-1
clone_size: NA
cdr3_length: 13
j_call: TRBJ1-1
d_call: NA
cdr3_aa: CASSPGVGTETFF
cdr3_nt: TGCGCCAGCAGCCCAGGTGTAGGCACTGAAACTTTCTTT

v_call: TRBV12-3/TRBV12-4
clone_size: many
cdr3_length: 14
j_call: TRBJ1-6
d_call: NA
cdr3_aa: CASRTSSYNSPLHF
cdr3_nt: TGTGCCAGCAGAACAAGCTCCTATAATTCACCCCTCCACTTT

v_call: TRBV20-1
clone_size: many
cdr3_length: 15
j_call: TRBJ1-5
d_call: TRBD1
cdr3_aa: CSALRQGNSNQPQHF
cdr3_nt: TGCAGTGCTCTCAGACAGGGGAATAGCAATCAGCCCCAGCATTTT

v_call: TRBV5-5
clone_size: many
cdr3_length: 12
j_call: TRBJ1-1
d_call: NA
cdr3_aa: CASSRTPTEAFF
cdr3_nt: TGTGCCAGCAGCCGCACACCCACTGAAGCTTTCTTT

v_call: TRBV29-1
clone_size: many
cdr3_length: 15
j_call: TRBJ1-2
d_call: NA
cdr3_aa: CSVELGAAPQHGYTF
cdr3_nt: TGCAGCGTTGAACTAGGGGCCGCTCCCCAACATGGCTACACCTTC

v_call: TRBV7-6
clone_size: many
cdr3_length: 15
j_call: TRBJ1-2
d_call: TRBD1
cdr3_aa: CASSPRDSTNYGYTF
cdr3_nt: TGTGCCAGCAGCCCCCGGGACAGCACTAACTATGGCTACACCTTC

v_call: TRBV28
clone_size: NA
cdr3_length: 15
j_call: TRBJ2-5
d_call: TRBD2
cdr3_aa: CASSLESLAVETQYF
cdr3_nt: TGTGCCAGCAGTTTAGAGTCCCTAGCGGTGGAGACCCAGTACTTC

v_call: TRBV5-4
clone_size: few
cdr3_length: 15
j_call: TRBJ2-1
d_call: NA
cdr3_aa: CASRSLGAEYNEQFF
cdr3_nt: TGTGCCAGCAGGAGCTTGGGGGCTGAGTACAATGAGCAGTTCTTC

v_call: TRBV15
clone_size: many
cdr3_length: 15
j_call: TRBJ2-7
d_call: TRBD2
cdr3_aa: CATSREGLAGDEQYF
cdr3_nt: TGTGCCACCAGCAGAGAGGGGCTAGCGGGGGACGAGCAGTACTTC

v_call: TRBV7-8
clone_size: many
cdr3_length: 15
j_call: TRBJ2-7
d_call: NA
cdr3_aa: CASSLLQGGVYEQYF
cdr3_nt: TGTGCCAGCAGCTTACTACAGGGAGGGGTTTACGAGCAGTACTTC

v_call: TRBV29-1
clone_size: many
cdr3_length: 12
j_call: TRBJ1-3
d_call: NA
cdr3_aa: CSVEVVGNTIYF
cdr3_nt: TGCAGCGTTGAAGTTGTTGGAAACACCATATATTTT

v_call: TRBV6-1
clone_size: many
cdr3_length: 14
j_call: TRBJ2-5
d_call: NA
cdr3_aa: CASSPDIMQETQYF
cdr3_nt: TGTGCCAGCAGTCCGGACATCATGCAAGAGACCCAGTACTTC

v_call: TRBV7-8
clone_size: many
cdr3_length: 15
j_call: TRBJ1-6
d_call: NA
cdr3_aa: CASSLIRGTNSPLHF
cdr3_nt: TGTGCCAGCAGCTTAATTAGGGGCACTAATTCACCCCTCCACTTT

v_call: TRBV28
clone_size: many
cdr3_length: 14
j_call: TRBJ2-2
d_call: NA
cdr3_aa: CASSAGLPTGELFF
cdr3_nt: TGTGCCAGCAGTGCGGGACTCCCCACCGGGGAGCTGTTTTTT

v_call: TRBV5-6
clone_size: many
cdr3_length: 16
j_call: TRBJ2-3
d_call: NA
cdr3_aa: CASSSRGLTNTDTQYF
cdr3_nt: TGTGCCAGCAGCTCGCGGGGATTGACTAACACAGATACGCAGTATTTT

v_call: TRBV6-5
clone_size: many
cdr3_length: 17
j_call: TRBJ2-1
d_call: TRBD2
cdr3_aa: CASSYSVRGGTNNEQFF
cdr3_nt: TGTGCCAGCAGTTACTCCGTGCGGGGGGGAACCAACAATGAGCAGTTCTTC

v_call: TRBV11-2
clone_size: many
cdr3_length: 15
j_call: TRBJ2-3
d_call: TRBD2
cdr3_aa: CASSASSGGADTQYF
cdr3_nt: TGTGCCAGCAGTGCGTCTAGCGGCGGGGCGGATACGCAGTATTTT

v_call: TRBV4-1
clone_size: few
cdr3_length: 15
j_call: TRBJ1-1
d_call: NA
cdr3_aa: CASSQGPSGGDKAFF
cdr3_nt: TGCGCCAGCAGCCAAGGTCCGAGCGGGGGGGACAAAGCTTTCTTT

v_call: TRBV5-4
clone_size: NA
cdr3_length: 15
j_call: TRBJ1-5
d_call: NA
cdr3_aa: CASSLDGYSNQPQHF
cdr3_nt: TGTGCCAGCAGCTTGGACGGATATAGCAATCAGCCCCAGCATTTT

v_call: TRBV5-6
clone_size: many
cdr3_length: 14
j_call: TRBJ1-1
d_call: NA
cdr3_aa: CASSLMGLNTEAFF
cdr3_nt: TGTGCCAGCAGCTTGATGGGTTTGAACACTGAAGCTTTCTTT

v_call: TRBV6-4
clone_size: NA
cdr3_length: 15
j_call: TRBJ1-4
d_call: NA
cdr3_aa: CASRRTDSTNEKLFF
cdr3_nt: TGTGCCAGCAGACGAACAGATTCGACTAATGAAAAACTGTTTTTT

v_call: TRBV5-1
clone_size: few
cdr3_length: 16
j_call: TRBJ1-6
d_call: TRBD1
cdr3_aa: CASSIGTDGGNSPLHF
cdr3_nt: TGCGCCAGCAGCATCGGGACAGATGGAGGTAATTCACCCCTCCACTTT

v_call: TRBV14
clone_size: many
cdr3_length: 15
j_call: TRBJ2-7
d_call: TRBD1
cdr3_aa: CASSQGQVSSYEQYF
cdr3_nt: TGTGCCAGCAGCCAGGGACAGGTTTCCTCCTACGAGCAGTACTTC

v_call: TRBV5-1
clone_size: many
cdr3_length: 14
j_call: TRBJ1-2
d_call: TRBD1
cdr3_aa: CASSLSGTGDGYTF
cdr3_nt: TGCGCCAGCAGCTTGTCCGGGACAGGGGATGGCTACACCTTC

v_call: TRBV12-3/TRBV12-4
clone_size: many
cdr3_length: 14
j_call: TRBJ2-6
d_call: NA
cdr3_aa: CATKMRSGANVLTF
cdr3_nt: TGTGCCACCAAGATGAGGTCCGGGGCCAACGTCCTGACTTTC